These 15 T cell receptor beta chains share one sample of origin, sequenced in a study of T cell responses to AZD1222 COVID-19 vaccine. Libraries were prepared by immunoSEQ multiplex PCR; TCRdb keeps only in-frame clonotypes and omits some of them. The sample records about 130,000 clones, over 90% being singletons. The material sequenced was peripheral blood, taken on day 0 of AZD1222 vaccination. These TCRs come from an adult in good health.

The chain carries TRBV18 and TRBJ1-6; unclear D gene. The CDR3 spans 17 residues. Trimming stripped 5 bases from V and 0 bases from J, with 14 bases between. The V gene's germline CDR1 is KGHSH and CDR2 LQKENI. This CDR3 is CASSESVLSSYNSPLHF. CDR3 bases: TGTGCCAGCTCAGAATCGGTACTCAGCTCCTATAATTCACCCCTCCACTTT.

J is TRBJ1-2 and V is TRBV3-1 (or the pseudogene TRBV3-2), with no clear D. The CDR3 contains 15 residues. V lost 0 bases and J lost 1, with 9 bases in between. Germline V CDR1 and CDR2: LGHDT, YNNKEL (reference sequence). The CDR3 region is CASSQDQMNNYGYTF. The CDR3, as DNA: TGTGCCAGCAGCCAAGATCAGATGAATAACTATGGCTACACCTTC.

The chain joins TRBV18 to TRBJ2-6, with D hard to call. Germline V gene data show CDR1 as KGHSH and CDR2 as LQKENI. Trimming left V 3 bases short and J 4 bases short, with 16 bases between. CDR3 size: 17 residues. The CDR3 DNA sequence: TGTGCCAGCTCACCGTTGGGCCAGAATTTAGGGGCCAACGTCCTGACTTTC. Translated, it gives CASSPLGQNLGANVLTF.

Here the CDR3 reads CASSQTGVDTEAFF. CDR3 nucleotides: TGTGCCAGCTCACAAACAGGGGTTGATACTGAAGCTTTCTTT. The J gene is TRBJ1-1, the V gene TRBV18; TRBD1 matches at 7 bases. The V and J ends lost 4 bases and 5 bases, in that order; junction bases with no gene match: 7. There are 14 residues in the CDR3. From germline, CDR1 is KGHSH and CDR2 LQKENI. Full variable domain (remainder filled in from reference TRBV18 and TRBJ1-1): NAGVMQNPRHLVRRRGQEARLRCSPMKGHSHVYWYRQLPEEGLKFMVYLQKENIIDESGMPKERFSAEFPKEGPSILRIQQVVRGDSAAYFCASSQTGVDTEAFFGQGTRLTVV.

The V gene is TRBV14, the J gene TRBJ2-6; 7 bases match TRBD1. The CDR3 is 20 residues long. The junction had 14 bases not matched to a gene; V was cut back by 1 base and J by 2 bases. Per the germline V gene, CDR1 is SGHDN and CDR2 is FVKESK. The CDR3 bases are TGTGCCAGCAGCCAAGTCTTTGACAGGGACCCCTCAACTGGGGCCAACGTCCTGACTTTC. The encoded protein is CASSQVFDRDPSTGANVLTF.

The chain is built from TRBV9 and TRBJ1-1, with D hard to call. CDR1 is SGDLS, CDR2 YYNGEE, per germline. This CDR3 is built from 13 residues. The ends were cut back, 4 bases at V and 5 bases at J, with 12 bases in the middle. CDR3 sequence reads: CASSHLRDTEAFF. As DNA, the CDR3 is TGTGCCAGCAGCCACCTCCGGGATACTGAAGCTTTCTTT.

This clone was seen a handful of times. The same CDR3 can be traced to other DNA sequences in this sample. V and J are TRBV5-1 and TRBJ1-1; D is unclear. The CDR3 totals 12 residues. Germline CDR1 reads SGHRS; CDR2 reads YFSETQ. Trimming removed 0 bases from V and 5 bases from J, with 5 bases in between. Written as DNA, the CDR3 is TGCGCCAGCAGCTTGGGGCGTACTGAAGCTTTCTTT. As protein: CASSLGRTEAFF.

The rearrangement uses TRBV6-5 and TRBJ2-3; the D is unclear. The V gene's germline CDR1 is MNHEY and CDR2 SVGAGI. The ends were cut back, 0 bases at V and 2 bases at J, with 3 bases in the middle. This CDR3 has 13 amino acids. The CDR3 sequence is CASSYSDTDTQYF. In nucleotides, the CDR3 is TGTGCCAGCAGTTACTCCGACACAGATACGCAGTATTTT.

The gene calls are TRBV6-5 and TRBJ2-3, with no clear D. The length of the CDR3 is 13 residues. Trimming cost V 0 bases and J 4 bases, with 5 bases left between them. Germline V CDR1 and CDR2: MNHEY, SVGAGI. The CDR3 region has the DNA TGTGCCAGCAGTTACTCGATAGCAGATACGCAGTATTTT. Translated: CASSYSIADTQYF.

V gene TRBV7-2 combines with J gene TRBJ1-6; D not certain. The V end was cut by 2 bases, the J end by 7 bases, with 6 bases between. From germline, CDR1 is SGHTA and CDR2 FQGNSA. The CDR3 covers 13 residues. In DNA, the CDR3 is TGTGCCAGCAGCTTAAGACGGAATTCACCCCTCCACTTT. Its translation: CASSLRRNSPLHF.

This sequence joins TRBV3-1 (or the pseudogene TRBV3-2) and TRBJ2-1; 9 bases line up with TRBD2. V dropped 1 base and J dropped 2; count of bases not matched to a gene: 15. This CDR3 contains 20 residues. Germline-derived CDR1 and CDR2 are LGHDT and YNNKEL (reference sequence). CDR3 sequence: CASSQVGLAGRLIPYNEQFF. In nucleotides, the CDR3 is TGTGCCAGCAGCCAAGTAGGGCTAGCGGGGCGATTGATCCCCTACAATGAGCAGTTCTTC.

V gene TRBV6-5 combines with J gene TRBJ1-5, with D perhaps matching TRBD1 (6 bases). Germline V CDR1 and CDR2: MNHEY, SVGAGI. The CDR3 consists of 14 residues. V was shortened by 5 bases and J by 3 bases, with 11 bases between the two germline ends. The CDR3 region has the DNA TGTGCCAGCAGTAGGGCAGGGGTCAATCAGCCCCAGCATTTT. Its translation is CASSRAGVNQPQHF.

The chain couples TRBV15 to TRBJ1-4, with TRBD1 matching 7 bases. CDR1 is LNHNV and CDR2 is YYDKDF in the germline V gene (reference sequence). The CDR3 loop spans 14 amino acids. After removal of 0 bases from V and 8 bases from J, the junction contained 3 bases not matched to a gene. CDR3 sequence (DNA): TGTGCCACCAGCAGAGATCAAGGGGGCGAAAAACTGTTTTTT. Encoded protein: CATSRDQGGEKLFF.

This chain connects TRBV10-3 to TRBJ2-1, with TRBD2 matching 10 bases. Trimming took 6 bases from V and 7 from J; bases not matched to a gene: 6. The CDR3 length is 14 residues. Looked up from germline, CDR1 is ENHRY and CDR2 is SYGVKD. Here the CDR3 reads CAIRAAGGPNEQFF. In DNA, the CDR3 is TGTGCCATCAGGGCAGCGGGGGGGCCAAATGAGCAGTTCTTC.

The CDR3 sequence: CASSAVPGANYGYTF. The CDR3 nucleotides read TGCGCCAGCAGCGCCGTTCCGGGGGCTAACTATGGCTACACCTTC. The V gene is TRBV4-1, the J gene TRBJ1-2, with TRBD1 as a possible D gene (5 bases). Germline V gives CDR1 MGHRA, CDR2 YSYEKL. Trimming took 5 bases from V and 0 from J, leaving 13 bases between them. The CDR3 extends over 15 amino acids.